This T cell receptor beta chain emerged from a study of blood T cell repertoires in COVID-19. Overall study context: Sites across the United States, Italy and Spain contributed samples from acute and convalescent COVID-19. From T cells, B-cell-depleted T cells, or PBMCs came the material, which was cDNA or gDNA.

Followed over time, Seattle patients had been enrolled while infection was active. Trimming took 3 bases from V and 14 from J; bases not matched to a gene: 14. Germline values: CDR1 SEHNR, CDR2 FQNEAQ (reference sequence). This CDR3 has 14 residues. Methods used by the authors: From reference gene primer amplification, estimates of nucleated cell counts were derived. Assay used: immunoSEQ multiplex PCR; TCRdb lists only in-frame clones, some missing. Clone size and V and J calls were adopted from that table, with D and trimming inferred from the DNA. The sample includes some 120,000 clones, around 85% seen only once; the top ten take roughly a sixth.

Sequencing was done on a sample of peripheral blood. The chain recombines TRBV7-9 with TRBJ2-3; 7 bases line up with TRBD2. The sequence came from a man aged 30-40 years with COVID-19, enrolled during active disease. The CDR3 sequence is CASSLGMSGATGYF. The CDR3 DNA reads TGTGCCAGCAGCTTGGGAATGAGCGGGGCCACCGGGTATTTT.